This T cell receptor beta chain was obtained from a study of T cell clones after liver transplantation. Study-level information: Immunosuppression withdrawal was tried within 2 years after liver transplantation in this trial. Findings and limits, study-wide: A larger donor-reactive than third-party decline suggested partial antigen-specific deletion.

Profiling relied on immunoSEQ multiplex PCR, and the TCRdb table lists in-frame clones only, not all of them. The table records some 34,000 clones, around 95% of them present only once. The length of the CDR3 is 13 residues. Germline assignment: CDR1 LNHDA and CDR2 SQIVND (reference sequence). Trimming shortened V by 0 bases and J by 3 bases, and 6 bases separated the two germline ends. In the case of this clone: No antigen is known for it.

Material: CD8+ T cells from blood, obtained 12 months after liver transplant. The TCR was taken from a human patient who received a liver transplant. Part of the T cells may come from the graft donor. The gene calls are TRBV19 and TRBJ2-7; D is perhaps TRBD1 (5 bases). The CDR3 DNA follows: TGTGCCAGTAGTATAGAAGGGGACTACGAGCAGTACTTC. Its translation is CASSIEGDYEQYF.